What follows are 10 T cell receptor beta chains derived from one specimen sequenced in a study of blood T cell repertoires in COVID-19. Libraries were prepared by immunoSEQ multiplex PCR; TCRdb keeps only in-frame clonotypes and omits some of them. This sample has roughly 280,000 clones; roughly 86% occur once, and the top ten carry over 9%. Material: peripheral blood. All receptors derive from a woman aged 30 to 39 with COVID-19, enrolled during active disease.

CDR3 loop: CASSLVRNQPQHF. Written as DNA, the CDR3 is TGTGCCAGCAGTCTGGTCCGGAATCAGCCCCAGCATTTT. The V call is TRBV5-5, the J call TRBJ1-5; D is unresolved. Germline values: CDR1 SGHKS, CDR2 YYEKEE (reference sequence). Between the trimmed V and J ends, which lost 5 bases and 4 bases, there was a span of 10 bases. CDR3 length equals 13 residues.

The chain employs TRBV15 and TRBJ1-5; D call uncertain. The germline gives CDR1 LNHNV, CDR2 YYDKDF (reference sequence). This CDR3 spans 12 amino acids. Trimming cost V 0 bases and J 7 bases, with 4 bases left between them. The CDR3 DNA sequence: TGTGCCACCAGCAGAGATCAACAGCCCCAGCATTTT. Amino acid sequence: CATSRDQQPQHF.

This chain joins TRBV29-1 and TRBJ2-3; TRBD1 matches 9 bases. This CDR3 has 15 residues. Germline values: CDR1 SQVTM, CDR2 ANQGSEA. Trimming removed 6 bases from V and 3 bases from J; junction bases left unmatched: 10. The CDR3 coding sequence is TGCAGCGTGGAACCCGGGACAGGGAGGACAGATACGCAGTATTTT. Residues: CSVEPGTGRTDTQYF.

The chain has TRBV7-8 and TRBJ2-2, with unresolved D. The CDR3 totals 15 residues. V was pared by 4 bases and J by 2 bases, with 11 bases between. From germline, CDR1 is SGHVS and CDR2 FQNEAQ. Here the CDR3 DNA reads TGTGCCAGCAGCTGGCTAGAGCGAAACACCGGGGAGCTGTTTTTT. Its protein is CASSWLERNTGELFF.

The rearrangement links TRBV3-1 (or the pseudogene TRBV3-2) to TRBJ1-1, with 9 positions matching TRBD1. CDR1 is LGHDT and CDR2 is YNNKEL in the germline V gene (reference sequence). The junction had 4 bases not matched to a gene; V was cut back by 2 bases and J by 6 bases. The CDR3 spans 14 residues. The CDR3 region has the DNA TGTGCCAGCAGCCAACGGACAGGGGTCCCTGAAGCTTTCTTT. The encoded protein is CASSQRTGVPEAFF.

The chain is built from TRBV19 and TRBJ1-5, with D possibly matching TRBD1 (6 bases). Trimming removed 3 bases from V and 4 bases from J, with 16 bases in between. There are 16 residues in the CDR3. Germline V gene data show CDR1 as LNHDA and CDR2 as SQIVND (reference sequence). CDR3 loop: CASSIPMGGRNQPQHF. The CDR3, as DNA: TGTGCCAGTAGTATCCCGATGGGGGGGCGAAATCAGCCCCAGCATTTT. Full variable domain (remainder filled in from reference TRBV19 and TRBJ1-5): DGGITQSPKYLFRKEGQNVTLSCEQNLNHDAMYWYRQDPGQGLRLIYYSQIVNDFQKGDIAEGYSVSREKKESFPLTVTSAQKNPTAFYLCASSIPMGGRNQPQHFGDGTRLSIL.

This chain joins TRBV25-1 and TRBJ2-7, with TRBD1 matching 8 bases. Trimming cost V 4 bases and J 5 bases; bases outside gene matches: 7. Germline V gene sequence: CDR1 MGHDK, CDR2 SYGVNS. The CDR3 has 14 amino acids. The DNA for the CDR3 is TGTGCCAGCAGTGTAGCGACAGGGGTAGACGAGCAGTACTTC. Protein product: CASSVATGVDEQYF.

The CDR3 is CASSPPAGVTEAFF. CDR3 DNA: TGTGCCAGCTCACCCCCGGCAGGGGTGACTGAAGCTTTCTTT. The rearrangement joins TRBV18 to TRBJ1-1; D may be TRBD1 (6 bases). The CDR3 has 14 residues. The V end was cut by 3 bases, the J end by 5 bases, with 13 bases between. CDR1 is KGHSH, CDR2 LQKENI, per germline. The full variable domain, in which reference TRBV18 and TRBJ1-1 provide the parts outside the CDR3, is NAGVMQNPRHLVRRRGQEARLRCSPMKGHSHVYWYRQLPEEGLKFMVYLQKENIIDESGMPKERFSAEFPKEGPSILRIQQVVRGDSAAYFCASSPPAGVTEAFFGQGTRLTVV.

This chain uses TRBV5-5 with TRBJ1-6; 7 bases fit TRBD1. Germline V CDR1 and CDR2: SGHKS, YYEKEE (reference sequence). After removal of 4 bases from V and 6 bases from J, the junction contained 7 bases not matched to a gene. This CDR3 region has 15 residues. The CDR3 DNA reads as TGTGCCAGCAGCCCCTCCCGACAGGGTAATTCACCCCTCCACTTT. Protein product: CASSPSRQGNSPLHF.

The chain is built from TRBV11-2 and TRBJ2-7, with 12 bases matching TRBD2. This CDR3 region has 18 residues. V dropped 5 bases and J dropped 0; count of bases not matched to a gene: 11. From germline, CDR1 is SGHAT and CDR2 FQNNGV. CDR3 sequence: CASSPGLAGRISSYEQYF. CDR3 in DNA: TGTGCCAGCAGCCCCGGACTAGCGGGGCGTATCAGCTCCTACGAGCAGTACTTC.